This entry concerns a single TCR beta chain. This clonotype was counted many times. This receptor's antigen is unknown. No much larger clone exists at a distance of one base, and base qualities are not known. These data belong to a study of prognosis after radiotherapy for stage I lung cancer listed by TCRdb under 2021. As for the study more broadly: Between early 2018 and early 2019, about 20 stage I NSCLC patients were enrolled in Nanjing, China. Several patients had oligometastatic NSCLC after their primary tumor was surgically resected, and more than eleven patients had newly diagnosed primary stage I lung tumors. All patients were considered medically inoperable, owing to comorbidities in some 11 and refusal of surgery in over 5. Ages in the cohort of 13 men and a handful of women ranged from about 50 to 90 years, with a median of 74. Squamous cell carcinoma histology was identified in several patients, and adenocarcinoma histology was identified in twelve patients. SBRT was given in 3 to 5 fractions with a biologically effective dose of at least 100 Gy, using image-guided IMRT or VMAT. SBRT was not combined with any concurrent therapy in any patient. About 20% of the 19 patients developed distant metastases after SBRT, at a median of about seven months; the other 15 showed no significant progression. The study profiled peripheral blood TCR beta repertoires from stage I NSCLC patients before and after stereotactic body radiotherapy and related them to distant failure. The study sequenced about 38 blood samples from about 20 patients, one before and one after SBRT per patient.

All patients had node-negative disease on CT and PET/CT, and none had a history of other malignancies or prior chemotherapy or radiotherapy. Six milliliters of peripheral venous blood were drawn into EDTA tubes at each of two time points. Ficoll-Paque Plus density-gradient centrifugation was used to isolate PBMCs. Right after collection, samples were placed at -80 degrees C and kept there until analysis. Two rounds of multiplex PCR were used to amplify the TCR beta CDR3 region from genomic DNA. In the first PCR round, primers specific to each TRBV and TRBJ gene were used, and the primer sequences were filed in Chinese patent CN105087789A. The second PCR round used universal primers. The Roche High Pure PCR Template Preparation Kit was used to extract genomic DNA from the frozen PBMCs. An Illumina HiSeq 3000 was used to sequence the libraries paired-end with 151 bp reads. As for how the authors treated the data: Raw reads lacking the multiplex PCR primer sequences were removed with CutAdapt. Using PEAR, the high-quality paired reads were merged into contigs. TRB V, D and J gene segments were assigned to each contig with MiXCR by alignment to reference sequences. To remove sequencing errors, CDR3 sequences were clustered according to base quality and sequence similarity. Diversity was calculated as Shannon entropy divided by the natural log of the number of productive TCR sequences. One minus Shannon entropy divided by the natural log of the number of unique clonotypes was used as the definition of clonality. Using the Youden index from ROC curves, the researchers picked the repertoire-metric cut-offs for progression-free survival, and all analyses were carried out in R 3.5.3. TCRdb took the public reads, trimmed them with fastp at Q25, ran MiXCR for clone calling and kept in-frame beta chains. A single entry per CDR3 protein holds the most common genes and DNA from its merged rows. TCRdb, not the original authors, processed these V and J calls. In this sample the table shows fewer than 25,000 distinct CDR3 sequences, approximately 39% of which occur a single time. The biggest ten clones account for roughly a third of the sample.

The research as a whole found: None of the reported P values were adjusted for multiple comparisons. Post-SBRT Shannon entropy and its change from baseline were lower in patients who developed distant metastases; baseline Shannon entropy was not associated with metastases. Unique TCR clone counts fell after SBRT (median around 11,000 before versus roughly 7,200 after; Wilcoxon paired P=0.011). Limitations of the study included a small cohort and short follow-up, and the study findings need independent validation. Differences by metastasis status were reportedly seen in TRBV and TRBJ usage frequencies, involving two V genes at baseline and, after SBRT, nine V genes and two J genes. Whether the expanded TCR clones were tumor-specific was not determined.

Trimming accounts for 4 bases at V and 4 bases at J, while the number of junction bases matched to no gene is 9. CDR1 and CDR2 are drawn from the germline V gene (reference sequence): DFQATT, SNEGSKA. From cysteine to phenylalanine, the CDR3 is 17 amino acids long. The retained sequence is limited to the CDR3, 51 bases, with the frame set at the first base. This TCR was sampled from a donor aged 50 or older with non-small cell lung cancer. The specimen was PBMCs, collected before or after stereotactic body radiation therapy (not recorded which). The V and J segments used are TRBV20-1 and TRBJ2-1, with 14 bases matching TRBD2. The DNA sequence follows: TGCAGTGCTAAACCTCCGGGACTAGCGGGAGAATACAATGAGCAGTTCTTC. Translated, it reads CSAKPPGLAGEYNEQFF.